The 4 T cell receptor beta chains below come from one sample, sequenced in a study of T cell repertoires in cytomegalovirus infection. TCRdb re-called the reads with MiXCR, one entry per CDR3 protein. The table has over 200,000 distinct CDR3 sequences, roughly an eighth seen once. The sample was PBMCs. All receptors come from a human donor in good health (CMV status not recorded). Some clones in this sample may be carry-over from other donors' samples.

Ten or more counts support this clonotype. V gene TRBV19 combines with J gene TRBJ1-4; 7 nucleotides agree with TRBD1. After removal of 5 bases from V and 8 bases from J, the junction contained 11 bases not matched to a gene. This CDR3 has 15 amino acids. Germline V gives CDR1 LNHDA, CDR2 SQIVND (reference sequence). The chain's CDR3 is CASSARQGGYEKLFF. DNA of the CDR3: TGTGCCAGTAGTGCCCGACAGGGTGGTTACGAAAAACTGTTTTTT.

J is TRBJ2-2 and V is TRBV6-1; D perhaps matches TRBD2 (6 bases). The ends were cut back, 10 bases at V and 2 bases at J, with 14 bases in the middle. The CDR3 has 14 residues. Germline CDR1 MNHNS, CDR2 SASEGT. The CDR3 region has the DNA TGTGCCACCTTGGAGCGGGTAAACACCGGGGAGCTGTTTTTT. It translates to CATLERVNTGELFF.

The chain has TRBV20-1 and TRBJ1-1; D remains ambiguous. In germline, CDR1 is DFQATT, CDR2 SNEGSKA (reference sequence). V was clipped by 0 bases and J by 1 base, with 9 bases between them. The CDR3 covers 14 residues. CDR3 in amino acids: CSARDKGQNTEAFF. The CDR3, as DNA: TGCAGTGCTAGAGATAAGGGCCAGAACACTGAAGCTTTCTTT.

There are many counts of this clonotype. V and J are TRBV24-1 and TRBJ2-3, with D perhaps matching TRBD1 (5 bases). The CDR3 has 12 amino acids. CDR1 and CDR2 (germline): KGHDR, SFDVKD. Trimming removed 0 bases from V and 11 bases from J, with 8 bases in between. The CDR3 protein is CATSDLRGQQYF. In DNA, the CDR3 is TGTGCCACCAGTGATTTGCGAGGACAGCAGTATTTT.